Listed here is a single T cell receptor (beta chain). Per the study methods: The assay estimated nucleated cells by amplifying reference gene primers. The table came from immunoSEQ multiplex PCR; TCRdb's copy has only in-frame clones and leaves some out. V and J calls and clone size come straight from that table; D and trimming were deduced from the DNA. The repertoire has some 150,000 clones, 87% of them found once; the top ten carry 1.5% to 2%. Germline values: CDR1 SGHDN, CDR2 FVKESK. The J segment lost 2 bases and the V segment lost 4 bases, leaving 9 bases of the junction unmatched. This CDR3 is built from 16 residues. The data stem from a study of blood T cell repertoires in COVID-19. As for the study in general: Samples came from the United States, Italy and Spain, spanning acute and convalescent COVID-19. Sources were T cells, B-cell-depleted T cells, or PBMCs; the material itself was cDNA or gDNA.

This chain connects TRBV14 to TRBJ2-7; 9 bases match TRBD2. The sequenced sample was peripheral blood. The origin of this receptor is a woman in her 50s with acute or convalescent COVID-19. CDR3 loop: CASSPAWTSVPYEQYF. DNA of the CDR3: TGTGCCAGCAGCCCAGCTTGGACTAGCGTGCCCTACGAGCAGTACTTC.